Detailed here is one T cell receptor (beta chain). Trimming took off 5 bases at V and 7 bases at J, with 14 bases between the two ends. The CDR3 loop spans 14 amino acids. Germline V gene lookup returns CDR1 SGHVS and CDR2 FNYEAQ. This entry comes from a study of T cell changes during pregnancy in multiple sclerosis. Clones were read by immunoSEQ multiplex PCR, and TCRdb kept only the in-frame ones, dropping some. The sample includes about 15,000 clones, 86% of them seen just once. This chain links TRBV7-6 with TRBJ1-4, with a tentative D call TRBD1 (5 bases). The TCR comes from a female donor with multiple sclerosis, enrolled in a pregnancy study. The material sequenced was CD8+ T cells from peripheral blood mononuclear cells, taken in the first trimester of pregnancy. The CDR3 is CASSPRERGEKLFF. The CDR3 coding sequence is TGTGCCAGCAGCCCACGGGAGAGGGGTGAAAAACTGTTTTTT. The variable domain in full, completed from reference TRBV7-6 and TRBJ1-4, reads GAGVSQSPRYKVTKRGQDVALRCDPISGHVSLYWYRQALGQGPEFLTYFNYEAQQDKSGLPNDRFSAERPEGSISTLTIQRTEQRDSAMYRCASSPRERGEKLFFGSGTQLSVL.